This T cell receptor beta chain derives from a study of control samples from healthy donors and cancer patients. V lost 1 base, J lost 4 bases, and 14 bases lay in between. This CDR3 comprises 14 residues. Per the germline V gene, CDR1 is SQVTM and CDR2 is ANQGSEA. TCRdb's copy holds only in-frame clones and misses some; the assay was immunoSEQ multiplex PCR. The sample includes around 180,000 clones, 85% to 95% seen only once; the top ten take 1.2% to 1.5%. The V gene is TRBV29-1, the J gene TRBJ2-7, with a weak D call TRBD1 (7 bases). The sequence was obtained from a woman under 30 in good health. The sequenced sample was blood. CDR3 in DNA: TGCAGCGTTGAAGCTCCAGGGGGGAGGTACGAGCAGTACTTC. It encodes CSVEAPGGRYEQYF.